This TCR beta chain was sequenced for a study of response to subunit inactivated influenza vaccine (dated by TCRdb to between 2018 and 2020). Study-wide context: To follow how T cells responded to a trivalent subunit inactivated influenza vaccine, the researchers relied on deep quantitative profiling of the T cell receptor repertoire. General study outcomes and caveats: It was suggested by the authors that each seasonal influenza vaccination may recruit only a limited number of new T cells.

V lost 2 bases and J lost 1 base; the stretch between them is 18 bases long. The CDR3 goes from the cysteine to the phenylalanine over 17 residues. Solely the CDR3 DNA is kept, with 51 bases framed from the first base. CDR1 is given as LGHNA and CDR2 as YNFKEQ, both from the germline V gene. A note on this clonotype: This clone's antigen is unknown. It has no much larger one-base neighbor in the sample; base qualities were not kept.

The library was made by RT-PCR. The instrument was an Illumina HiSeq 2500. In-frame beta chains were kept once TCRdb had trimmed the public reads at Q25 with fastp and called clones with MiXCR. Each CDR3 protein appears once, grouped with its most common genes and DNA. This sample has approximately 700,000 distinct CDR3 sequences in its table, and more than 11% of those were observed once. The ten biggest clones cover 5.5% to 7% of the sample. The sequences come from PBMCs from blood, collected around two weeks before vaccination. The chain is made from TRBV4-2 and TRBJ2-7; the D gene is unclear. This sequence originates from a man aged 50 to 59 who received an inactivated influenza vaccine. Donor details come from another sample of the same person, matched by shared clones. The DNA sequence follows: TGTGCCAGCAGCCAATCACTAACGCAGGCGGAATCCTACGAGCAGTACTTC. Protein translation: CASSQSLTQAESYEQYF.